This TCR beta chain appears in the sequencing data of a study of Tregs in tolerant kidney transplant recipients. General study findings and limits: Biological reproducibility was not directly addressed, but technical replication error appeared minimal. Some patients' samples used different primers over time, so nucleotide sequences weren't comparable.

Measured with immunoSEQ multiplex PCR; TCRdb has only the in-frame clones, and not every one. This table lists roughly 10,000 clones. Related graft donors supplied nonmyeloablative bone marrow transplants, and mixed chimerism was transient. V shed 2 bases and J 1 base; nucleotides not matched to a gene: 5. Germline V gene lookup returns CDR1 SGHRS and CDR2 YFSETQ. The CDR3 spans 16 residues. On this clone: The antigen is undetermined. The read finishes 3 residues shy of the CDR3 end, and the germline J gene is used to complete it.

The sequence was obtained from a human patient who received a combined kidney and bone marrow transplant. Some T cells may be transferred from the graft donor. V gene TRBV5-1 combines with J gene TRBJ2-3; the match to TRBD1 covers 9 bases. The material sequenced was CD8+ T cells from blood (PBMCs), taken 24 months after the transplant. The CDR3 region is CASSFHRGQGTDTQYF. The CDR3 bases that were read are TGCGCCAGCAGCTTCCACAGGGGGCAAGGCACAGATACG. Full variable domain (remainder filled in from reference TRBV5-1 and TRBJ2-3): KAGVTQTPRYLIKTRGQQVTLSCSPISGHRSVSWYQQTPGQGLQFLFEYFSETQRNKGNFPGRFSGRQFSNSRSEMNVSTLELGDSALYLCASSFHRGQGTDTQYFGPGTRLTVL.